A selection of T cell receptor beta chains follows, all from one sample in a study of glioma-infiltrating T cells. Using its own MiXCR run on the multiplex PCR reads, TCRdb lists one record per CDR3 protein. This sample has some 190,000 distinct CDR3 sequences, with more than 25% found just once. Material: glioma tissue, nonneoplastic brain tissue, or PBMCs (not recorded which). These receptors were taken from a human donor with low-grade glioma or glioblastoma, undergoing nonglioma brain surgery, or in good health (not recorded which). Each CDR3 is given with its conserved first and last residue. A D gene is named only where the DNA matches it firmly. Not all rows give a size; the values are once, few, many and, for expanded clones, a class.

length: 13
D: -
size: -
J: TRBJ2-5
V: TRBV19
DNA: TGTGCCAGTAATGTTACCTGGCCTCCGGCCCAGTACTTC
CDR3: CASNVTWPPAQYF

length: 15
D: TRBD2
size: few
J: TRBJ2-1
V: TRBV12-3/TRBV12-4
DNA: TGTGCCAGCAGAGATACTAGCGGGAGGGCCAATGAGCAGTTCTTC
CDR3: CASRDTSGRANEQFF

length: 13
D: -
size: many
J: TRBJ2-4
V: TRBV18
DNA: TGTGCCAGCTCACCAGCCCGTGGGGACATTCAGTACTTC
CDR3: CASSPARGDIQYF

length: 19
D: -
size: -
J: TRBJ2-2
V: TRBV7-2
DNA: TGTGCCAGCAGCTTAAATACTCAACCTAGTGATGTTCGGACCGGGGAGCTGTTTTTT
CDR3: CASSLNTQPSDVRTGELFF

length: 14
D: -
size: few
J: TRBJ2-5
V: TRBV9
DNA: TGTGCCAGCAGCGCGCGCACCCAGCAAGAGACCCAGTACTTC
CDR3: CASSARTQQETQYF

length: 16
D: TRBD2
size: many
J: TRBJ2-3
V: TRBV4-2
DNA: TGTGCCAGCAGCCAAAGACTAGCGGGAGCAGGAGATACGCAGTATTTT
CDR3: CASSQRLAGAGDTQYF

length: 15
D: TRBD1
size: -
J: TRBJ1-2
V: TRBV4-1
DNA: TGCGCCAGCAGTCGAGGGTCGGGACAGAGCTATGGCTACACCTTC
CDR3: CASSRGSGQSYGYTF

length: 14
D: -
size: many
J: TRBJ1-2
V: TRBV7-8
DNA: TGTGCCAGCAGGCCAGGGACCGATCTCTATGGCTACACCTTC
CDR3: CASRPGTDLYGYTF

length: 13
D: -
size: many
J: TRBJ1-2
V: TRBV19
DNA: TGTGCCAGTAGTATTAACACCCCCTATGGCTACACCTTC
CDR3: CASSINTPYGYTF

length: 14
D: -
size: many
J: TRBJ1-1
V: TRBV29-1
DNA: TGCAGCGTTGGAGGACAGCTGATGAACACTGAAGCTTTCTTT
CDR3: CSVGGQLMNTEAFF

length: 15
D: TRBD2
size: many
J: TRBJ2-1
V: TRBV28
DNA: TGTGCCAGCAGTTCCAGACTAGCGGGAGGGGGTGAGCAGTTCTTC
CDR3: CASSSRLAGGGEQFF

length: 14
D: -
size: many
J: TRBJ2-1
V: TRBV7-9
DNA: TGTGCCAGCAGCTTAGTGGGCTCCTACAATGAGCAGTTCTTC
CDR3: CASSLVGSYNEQFF

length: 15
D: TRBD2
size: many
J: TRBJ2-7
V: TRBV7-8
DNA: TGTGCCAGCAGCCCCGGGGGGGGGCTAGCCAGCGAGCAGTACTTC
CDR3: CASSPGGGLASEQYF

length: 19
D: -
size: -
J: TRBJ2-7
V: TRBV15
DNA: TGTGCCACCAGCGGGCCAGGGACTGAGGTGGGCTCGACGTCCTACGAGCAGTACTTC
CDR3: CATSGPGTEVGSTSYEQYF

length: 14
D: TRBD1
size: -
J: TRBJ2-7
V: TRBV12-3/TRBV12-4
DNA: TGTGCCAGCAGTTTAGCGTCTGCAGGGGGCGAGCAGTACTTC
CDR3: CASSLASAGGEQYF

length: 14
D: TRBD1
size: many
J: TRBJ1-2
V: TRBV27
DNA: TGTGCCAGCAGTTTATCCGGACAGGGCAATGGCTACACCTTC
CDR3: CASSLSGQGNGYTF

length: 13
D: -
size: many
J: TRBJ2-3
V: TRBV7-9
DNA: TGTGCCGACGCAACTAGCAGCACAGATACGCAGTATTTT
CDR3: CADATSSTDTQYF

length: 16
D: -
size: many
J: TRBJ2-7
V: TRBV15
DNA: TGTGCCACCAGCAGTAGGCGAGACCTGAACCCCTACGAGCAGTACTTC
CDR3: CATSSRRDLNPYEQYF

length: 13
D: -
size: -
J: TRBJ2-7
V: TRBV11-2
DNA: TGTGCCAGCAGCCCCTGGAGTACCTACGAGCAGTACTTC
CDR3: CASSPWSTYEQYF

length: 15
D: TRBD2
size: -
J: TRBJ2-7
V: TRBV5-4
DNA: TGTGCCAGCAGCTTCCAACTAGCGCGAGGGTACGAGCAGTACTTC
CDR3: CASSFQLARGYEQYF

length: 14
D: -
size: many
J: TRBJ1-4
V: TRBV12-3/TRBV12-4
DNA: TGTGCCAGCAGGCGGCTCGATCTTCAGGAAAAACTGTTTTTT
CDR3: CASRRLDLQEKLFF

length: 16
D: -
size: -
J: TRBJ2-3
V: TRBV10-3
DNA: TGTGCCATCAGTGAACGCCGTACCGCGGCCACAGATACGCAGTATTTT
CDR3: CAISERRTAATDTQYF

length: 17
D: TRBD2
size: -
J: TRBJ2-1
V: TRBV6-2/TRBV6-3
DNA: TGTGCCAGCAGTTACTCCGGACTAGCGGGAGGGGACAATGAGCAGTTCTTC
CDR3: CASSYSGLAGGDNEQFF

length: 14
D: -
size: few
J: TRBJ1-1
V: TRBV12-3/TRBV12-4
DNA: TGTGCCAGCAGTCCCCCCTCAGGGGCAGCTGAAGCTTTCTTT
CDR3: CASSPPSGAAEAFF

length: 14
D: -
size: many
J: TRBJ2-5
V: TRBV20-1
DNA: TGCAGTGCTAGTTCAGGGGCGGTGAAAGAGACCCAGTACTTC
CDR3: CSASSGAVKETQYF

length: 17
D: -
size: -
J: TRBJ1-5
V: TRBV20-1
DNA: TGCAGTGCTAGAGATTTCCAGAGTATTAATAGCAATCAGCACCAGCACTTT
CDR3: CSARDFQSINSNQHQHF

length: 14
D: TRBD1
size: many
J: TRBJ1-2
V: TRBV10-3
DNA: TGTGCCATCAGGGATTCGGGACAGGGACTTGGCTACACCTTC
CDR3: CAIRDSGQGLGYTF

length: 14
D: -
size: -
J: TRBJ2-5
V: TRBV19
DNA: TGTGCCAGTAGTATTAATGGGCTGCTCGGGACCCAGTACTTC
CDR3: CASSINGLLGTQYF

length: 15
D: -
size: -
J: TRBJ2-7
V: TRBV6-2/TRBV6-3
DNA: TGTGCCAGCAGCCGGAACAGGGAATCCTACAATGAGCAGTGCTTC
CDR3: CASSRNRESYNEQCF

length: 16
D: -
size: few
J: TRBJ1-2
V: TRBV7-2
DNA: TGTGCCAGCACCCATAATGGCGGGTCGGGGGGCTGGGGCTACACCTTC
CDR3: CASTHNGGSGGWGYTF

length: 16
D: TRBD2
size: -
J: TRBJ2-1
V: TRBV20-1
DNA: TGCAGTGTCCCGTTTCGGGGGGGATTCTCCTGCAATGAGCAGTTCTTC
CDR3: CSVPFRGGFSCNEQFF

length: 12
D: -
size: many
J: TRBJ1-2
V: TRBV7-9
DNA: TGTGCCAGCAGCTTAGAAACGGGGGGCTACACCTTC
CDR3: CASSLETGGYTF

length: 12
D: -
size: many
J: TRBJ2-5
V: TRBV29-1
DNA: TGCAGCGTTGAATCATCCCATGCGACCCAGTACTTC
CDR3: CSVESSHATQYF

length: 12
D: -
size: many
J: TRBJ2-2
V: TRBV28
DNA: TGTGCCATTCTTCCCCACACCGGGGAGCTGTTTTTT
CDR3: CAILPHTGELFF

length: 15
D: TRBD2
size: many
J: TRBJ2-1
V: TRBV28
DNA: TGTGCCAGCAGTTTATGGGTTAGCGGGGCCAATGAGCAGTTCTTC
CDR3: CASSLWVSGANEQFF

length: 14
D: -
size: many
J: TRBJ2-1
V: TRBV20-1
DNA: TGCAGTGCCCACGGACTGAGCTCCTACAATGAGCAGTTCTTC
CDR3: CSAHGLSSYNEQFF